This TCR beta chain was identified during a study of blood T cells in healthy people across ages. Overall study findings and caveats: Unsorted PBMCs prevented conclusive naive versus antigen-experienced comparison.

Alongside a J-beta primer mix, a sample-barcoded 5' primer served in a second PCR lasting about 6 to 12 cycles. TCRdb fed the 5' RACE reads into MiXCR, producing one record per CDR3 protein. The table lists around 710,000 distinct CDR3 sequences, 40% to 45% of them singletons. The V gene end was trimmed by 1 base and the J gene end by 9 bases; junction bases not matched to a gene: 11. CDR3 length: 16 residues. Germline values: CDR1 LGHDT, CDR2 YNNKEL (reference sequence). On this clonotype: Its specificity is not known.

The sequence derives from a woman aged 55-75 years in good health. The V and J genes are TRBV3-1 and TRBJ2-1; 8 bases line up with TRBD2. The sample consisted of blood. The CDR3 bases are TGTGCCAGCAGCCAAGCTAAAGCGGGAGCGGCAACTGAGCAGTTCTTC. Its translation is CASSQAKAGAATEQFF.